This record covers a single T cell receptor beta chain. Its antigen remains unidentified. The source of the sample is a study of CD8+ T cells in alopecia areata. Turning to the study itself: Treatment ran 6 to 18 months, with 6 months of follow-up afterward.

The CDR3 length is 15 residues. The V end lost 4 bases, the J end lost 3 bases, and 14 bases lay between the germline ends. From germline, CDR1 is SGHRS and CDR2 YFSETQ. The authors extracted RNA and reverse transcribed it into cDNA as the sequencing template. The method was immunoSEQ multiplex PCR; TCRdb's version includes in-frame clones alone and lacks a portion of them. The sample lists about 190,000 clones, about 60% seen once, with approximately 0.7% in the top ten. Specified treatment: oral pan-JAK inhibitor, 5-10 mg twice daily. Study-level points and caveats: Resident alphabeta T-cell populations of normal skin are likewise subject to sequencing in scalp samples. Under tofacitinib, fewer expanded CD8+ clones appeared among the top 100 scalp clones.

The sequencing used CD4+ T cells sorted from blood, collected at week 4, from a patient treated with tofacitinib. This TCR was recovered from a human donor with alopecia areata. The genes are TRBV5-1 and TRBJ2-4; D is possibly TRBD1 or TRBD2 (5 bases each). DNA for the CDR3: TGCGCCAGCAGCATAGCCGGGACGGACAAAAACATTCAGTACTTC. This translates into CASSIAGTDKNIQYF.